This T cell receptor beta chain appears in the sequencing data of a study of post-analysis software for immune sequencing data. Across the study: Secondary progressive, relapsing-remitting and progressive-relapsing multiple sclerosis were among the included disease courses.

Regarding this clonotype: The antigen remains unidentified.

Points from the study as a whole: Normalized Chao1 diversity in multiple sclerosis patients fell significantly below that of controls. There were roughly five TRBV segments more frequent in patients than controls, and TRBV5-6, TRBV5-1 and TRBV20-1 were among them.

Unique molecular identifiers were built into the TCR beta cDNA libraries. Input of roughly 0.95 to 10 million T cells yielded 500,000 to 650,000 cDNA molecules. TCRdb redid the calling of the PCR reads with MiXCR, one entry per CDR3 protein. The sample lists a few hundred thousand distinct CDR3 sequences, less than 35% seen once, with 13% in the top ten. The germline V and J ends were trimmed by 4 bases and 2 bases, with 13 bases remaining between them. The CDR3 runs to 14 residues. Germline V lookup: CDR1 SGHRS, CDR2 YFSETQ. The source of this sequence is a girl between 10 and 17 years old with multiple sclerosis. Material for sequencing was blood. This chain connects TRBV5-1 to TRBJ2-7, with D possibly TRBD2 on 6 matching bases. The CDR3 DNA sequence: TGCGCCAGCAGCGCGGGACTTATTCCCTACGAGCAGTACTTC. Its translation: CASSAGLIPYEQYF.